The entry below gives a single T cell receptor (beta chain) sequence along with its context. Its matching antigen is unknown. The data derive from a study of monozygotic twins with inflammatory bowel disease. Study observations and caveats: TCRbeta diversity (inverse Simpson) was lower in IBD patients than in healthy co-twins.

TCRdb reprocessed the 5' RACE reads, with one entry per CDR3 protein and no DNA. The sample's table shows some 200,000 distinct CDR3 sequences. CDR1 and CDR2 (germline): LNHNV, YYDKDF (reference sequence). The CDR3 is 16 residues long. The receptor was derived from a human donor with ulcerative colitis or Crohn's disease, or a healthy co-twin of an affected twin (not recorded which). This chain links TRBV15 with TRBJ2-3; TCRdb returns TRBD1, unconfirmable since there is no DNA. Sequencing was done on a sample of blood. The CDR3: CATSRIPGTSTDTQYF.